This T cell receptor beta chain comes out of a study of T cells in Graves' hyperthyroidism and ophthalmopathy. This clonotype was recorded many times. Its antigen is undetermined. Hyperthyroidism was newly diagnosed in patients aged 18 to 65 (duration under 2 months). It was uncontrolled infection, other autoimmune disease, pregnancy or lactation that excluded patients. This CDR3 comprises 13 residues. The V and J ends lost 8 bases and 1 base, in that order; junction bases with no gene match: 2. Germline V CDR1 and CDR2: MNHNS, SASEGT. Study observations and caveats: In simple terms, a model built on 13 V-J features told ophthalmopathy apart from stable hyperthyroidism. Most thyroid clonotypes with frequency above 0.001 were detected in blood.

TCR beta CDR3 region amplification was performed from RNA transcripts. First-round RT-PCR of the TCR CDR3 relied on the HTBI primer set. TCRdb re-called the multiplex PCR reads through MiXCR, storing one row per CDR3 protein. The table shows 350,000 to 450,000 distinct CDR3 sequences, with approximately 15% occurring only once. Sequencing input: blood. The clonotype was recovered from a woman aged 55-69 years with Graves' hyperthyroidism. This sequence joins TRBV6-1 and TRBJ2-7, with TRBD1 matching over 10 bases. The DNA of the CDR3 is TGTGCCAGCCGGGACAGGGGTTCCTACGAGCAGTACTTC. Protein sequence: CASRDRGSYEQYF.